Below, 9 T cell receptor beta chains from the same sample are listed, as sequenced in a study of response to subunit inactivated influenza vaccine. TCRdb used MiXCR to reprocess the RT-PCR reads, holding one entry per CDR3 protein. Among hundreds of thousands of distinct CDR3 sequences listed, 12% were seen once. The sample here was non-naive T cells sorted from PBMCs, taken around 14 days before vaccination. The receptor source for this set is a man in his fifties or sixties who received an inactivated influenza vaccine.

This clonotype has just a few counts. The chain joins TRBV5-8 to TRBJ2-2; D may match TRBD1 or TRBD2 (5 bases each). V lost 0 bases and J lost 12, with 24 bases in between. Germline CDR1 reads SGHTS; CDR2 reads YDEGEE. The CDR3 has 17 amino acids. The CDR3 is CASSLVAGSLARKKLFF. CDR3 nucleotides: TGTGCCAGCAGCTTGGTAGCAGGGAGCTTGGCACGGAAGAAGCTGTTTTTT.

The chain uses TRBV18 and TRBJ2-1; 9 bases align to TRBD1. The CDR3 totals 15 residues. Germline V gene lookup returns CDR1 KGHSH and CDR2 LQKENI. J lost 8 bases, V lost 3 bases, and 8 bases had no gene match. For the CDR3, the DNA is TGTGCCAGCTCACCTAGGGGACAGGGCAACGATGAGCAGTTCTTC. Translating gives CASSPRGQGNDEQFF.

As regards this clonotype: Relative to the germline gene, one junction end is altered; a read error may explain this. The chain recombines TRBV5-1 with TRBJ1-3, with a weak D call TRBD1 (5 bases). CDR1 is SGHRS and CDR2 is YFSETQ in the germline V gene. The CDR3 is 16 residues long. In DNA form, the CDR3 reads TGCGCCAGCAGCGTTTCCGGGACCCGCTCTGGAAGCACCATATATTTT. Translated, it gives CASSVSGTRSGSTIYF.

This clonotype was seen only a few times. The chain combines TRBV20-1 with TRBJ2-4; TRBD2 agrees at 11 bases. Germline values: CDR1 DFQATT, CDR2 SNEGSKA (reference sequence). V lost 0 bases to trimming and J lost 7 bases; unmatched junction nucleotides: 11. The length of the CDR3 is 17 residues. The CDR3 spells CSARDPRLAGSRNIQYF. DNA of the CDR3: TGCAGTGCTAGAGATCCGCGACTAGCGGGATCGAGGAACATTCAGTACTTC.

This clonotype was recorded at least ten times. The chain is built from TRBV10-3 and TRBJ2-7; tentatively, D is TRBD1 (5 bases). Germline V gene lookup returns CDR1 ENHRY and CDR2 SYGVKD. The CDR3 loop spans 13 amino acids. The ends were cut back, 4 bases at V and 2 bases at J, with 9 bases in the middle. The CDR3 DNA reads TGTGCCATCAGTGTTGACAGCGCCTACGAGCAGTACTTC. This codes for CAISVDSAYEQYF.

This sequence joins TRBV12-3 or TRBV12-4 and TRBJ2-2, with D possibly TRBD1 on 6 matching bases. The V end lost 6 bases, the J end lost 9 bases, and 14 bases lay between the germline ends. The CDR3 length is 13 residues. CDR3 nucleotides: TGTGCCAGCAGGAGGGGGACGCCGTGGGAGCTGTTTTTT. Translated: CASRRGTPWELFF.

This chain connects TRBV20-1 to TRBJ2-7, with a possible D match to TRBD1 (5 bases). The CDR3 covers 11 residues. The germline V gene encodes CDR1 DFQATT and CDR2 SNEGSKA (reference sequence). Deletions cut 6 bases from V and 0 bases from J, with 6 bases between. CDR3 protein: CSADSSYEQYF. Here the CDR3 DNA reads TGCAGTGCCGACAGCTCCTACGAGCAGTACTTC.

In its sample, this clonotype was seen a few times. The V gene is TRBV6-2 or TRBV6-3, the J gene TRBJ1-1; unclear D gene. The CDR3 covers 14 residues. Germline values: CDR1 MNHEY, CDR2 SVGEGT. V gave up 4 bases and J gave up 1 base, with 10 bases separating them. The chain's CDR3 is CASSFGRKNTEAFF. The CDR3 DNA sequence: TGTGCCAGCAGTTTCGGGCGGAAGAACACTGAAGCTTTCTTT.

This clonotype was counted only a few times. This chain links TRBV20-1 with TRBJ2-7, with a tentative D call TRBD1 (6 bases). The CDR3 has 11 amino acids. Trimming took off 5 bases at V and 3 bases at J, with 8 bases between the two ends. CDR1 is DFQATT and CDR2 is SNEGSKA in the germline V gene (reference sequence). The DNA of the CDR3 is TGCAGTGCTGAGGACAGCTACGAGCAGTACTTC. Translating gives CSAEDSYEQYF.